This T cell receptor beta chain originates from a study of blood T cell repertoires in COVID-19. Overall study: PBMCs, B-cell-depleted T cells, or T cells provided the cDNA or gDNA that made up the material.

Generated by immunoSEQ multiplex PCR, the TCRdb table keeps only in-frame clones and is missing some. Here the sample spans under 95,000 clones, 65% to 80% being singletons. This CDR3 is built from 13 residues. V lost 5 bases and J lost 5; bases outside the gene matches: 4. This clone appeared once. The gene calls are TRBV12-3 or TRBV12-4 and TRBJ1-2, with 8 nucleotides matching TRBD1. This receptor was taken from a man between 65 and 85 years old with acute or convalescent COVID-19. Input material: peripheral blood. The CDR3 DNA is TGTGCCAGCAGTCAGGGGGCGATTTATGGCTACACCTTC. Amino acids: CASSQGAIYGYTF.